These 21 T cell receptor beta chains were all obtained from the same sample, sequenced in a study of T cells in Graves' hyperthyroidism and ophthalmopathy. Authors of the study amplified TCR beta CDR3 regions from RNA transcripts. TCR CDR3 underwent first-round RT-PCR with the HTBI primer set. TCRdb re-analysed the multiplex PCR reads in MiXCR, keeping a single row per CDR3 protein. The data hold about 600,000 distinct CDR3 sequences, with around 13% observed a single time. Sequencing was carried out using blood. Every receptor here comes from a woman in her fifties or sixties with Graves' ophthalmopathy.

This clonotype was seen a handful of times. This chain connects TRBV6-1 to TRBJ2-7; 9 bases fit TRBD1. J gave up 5 bases and V 5 bases, and 7 bases lay outside the gene matches. CDR1 MNHNS and CDR2 SASEGT come from the germline V gene. The CDR3 is 14 amino acids. The CDR3 DNA reads TGTGCCAGCAGTCCGGGACAGGGAGTTAACGAGCAGTACTTC. This gives the protein CASSPGQGVNEQYF.

The sample holds many counts of this clonotype. In DNA, the CDR3 is TGTGCCAGCAGCTTAGTGTCTAGGCCCACTGAAGCTTTCTTT. This codes for CASSLVSRPTEAFF. The rearrangement links TRBV7-9 to TRBJ1-1; no reliable D call. There are 14 residues in the CDR3. CDR1 is SEHNR, CDR2 FQNEAQ, per germline (reference sequence). V gave up 1 base and J gave up 4 bases, with 10 bases separating them.

This clonotype was seen ten or more times. The chain combines TRBV2 with TRBJ1-1; D might be TRBD1 (5 bases). This CDR3 is built from 15 residues. Germline lookup yields CDR1 SNHLY and CDR2 FYNNEI. Trimming took off 6 bases at V and 0 bases at J, with 14 bases between the two ends. CDR3 residues: CASSEGRIMNTEAFF. CDR3 DNA sequence: TGTGCCAGCAGCGAGGGACGGATCATGAACACTGAAGCTTTCTTT. Full variable domain (rest looked up from reference TRBV2 and TRBJ1-1): EPEVTQTPSHQVTQMGQEVILRCVPISNHLYFYWYRQILGQKVEFLVSFYNNEISEKSEIFDDQFSVERPDGSNFTLKIRSTKLEDSAMYFCASSEGRIMNTEAFFGQGTRLTVV.

This clonotype showed up just once. The chain's CDR3 is CASSPLRDRGTDTQYF. The CDR3 bases are TGTGCCAGCTCACCACTCCGGGACAGGGGCACAGATACGCAGTATTTT. The chain is built from TRBV18 and TRBJ2-3, with TRBD1 matching 9 bases. This CDR3 is 16 amino acids long. Looked up from germline, CDR1 is KGHSH and CDR2 is LQKENI. Unmatched junction bases numbered 3, after V lost 1 base and J lost 1 base.

This clonotype was seen repeatedly, ten times or more. The chain recombines TRBV28 with TRBJ2-7, with 9 bases that match TRBD1. The length of the CDR3 is 16 residues. J gave up 4 bases and V 5 bases, and 12 bases lay outside the gene matches. Per germline, CDR1 MDHEN and CDR2 SYDVKM. This CDR3 is CASSILGGQGLYEQYF. As DNA, the CDR3 is TGTGCCAGCAGTATTCTCGGGGGACAGGGTCTTTACGAGCAGTACTTC.

This rearrangement joins TRBV29-1 to TRBJ2-5, with TRBD2 matching over 10 bases. The ends lost 2 bases at V and 5 bases at J; junction bases unmatched: 17. The length of the CDR3 is 18 residues. The germline CDR1 and CDR2 sequences are SQVTM and ANQGSEA. The CDR3: CSVEQAGASGSTRETQYF. Here the CDR3 DNA reads TGCAGCGTTGAACAAGCAGGGGCTAGCGGGAGTACAAGGGAGACCCAGTACTTC.

This chain uses TRBV4-2 with TRBJ1-2; D uncertain. Germline-derived CDR1 and CDR2 are LGHNA and YNFKEQ. The CDR3 totals 14 residues. The V and J ends lost 4 bases and 3 bases respectively, with 12 bases between them. The CDR3 is CASSPGDLDYGYTF. In DNA, the CDR3 is TGTGCCAGCAGCCCCGGTGACCTAGACTATGGCTACACCTTC.

Concerning this clonotype: The germline gene is not matched at one end of the junction; a read error may be the cause. J is TRBJ2-2 and V is TRBV9; possible D gene TRBD2, 5 bases. Germline CDR1 reads SGDLS; CDR2 reads YYNGEE. The CDR3 covers 14 residues. CDR3 coding DNA: TGTGCCAGCAGCGTAGGCGCAAACACCGGGAAGCTGTTTTTT. Amino acid sequence: CASSVGANTGKLFF.

The chain links TRBV4-1 to TRBJ2-2, with unresolved D. The germline CDR1 and CDR2 sequences are MGHRA and YSYEKL. Deletions cut 6 bases from V and 1 base from J, with 12 bases between. The CDR3 covers 15 residues. The CDR3 region is CASSWTIQNTGELFF. The CDR3 nucleotides are TGCGCCAGCAGTTGGACCATACAGAACACCGGGGAGCTGTTTTTT.

This clonotype was detected ten times or more. V usage is TRBV29-1 and J usage is TRBJ2-7; D is unclear. This CDR3 contains 12 residues. V shed 4 bases and J shed 0 bases, with 7 bases lying between them. The germline CDR1 and CDR2 sequences are SQVTM and ANQGSEA. CDR3 amino acids: CSVGVSSYEQYF. The CDR3 region has the DNA TGCAGCGTTGGGGTAAGCTCCTACGAGCAGTACTTC.

The gene calls are TRBV20-1 and TRBJ2-5; tentative D call: TRBD1 (6 bases). This CDR3 has 14 amino acids. Germline lookup yields CDR1 DFQATT and CDR2 SNEGSKA (reference sequence). With 4 bases removed from V and 5 bases from J, the gap between germline ends came to 17 bases. The CDR3 bases are TGCAGTGCTACACCAAGGGACAAGAGGGAGACCCAGTACTTC. Encoded protein: CSATPRDKRETQYF.

At least ten counts were recorded for this clonotype. The chain recombines TRBV7-8 with TRBJ2-2; 7 bases fit TRBD2. Germline V CDR1 and CDR2: SGHVS, FQNEAQ. This CDR3 has 14 amino acids. V lost 3 bases to trimming and J lost 5 bases; unmatched junction nucleotides: 3. The CDR3: CASSFLAVTGELFF. The CDR3 DNA reads TGTGCCAGCAGCTTCCTAGCGGTAACCGGGGAGCTGTTTTTT.

This clonotype was picked up many times. This chain links TRBV28 with TRBJ2-7; D not certain. V lost 2 bases, J lost 4 bases, and 9 bases lay in between. Germline CDR1 MDHEN, CDR2 SYDVKM. There are 13 residues in the CDR3. CDR3 residues: CASSLLRAYEQYF. CDR3 coding DNA: TGTGCCAGCAGTTTACTAAGGGCTTACGAGCAGTACTTC.

This clonotype was counted once. The rearrangement joins TRBV7-6 to TRBJ2-5; 8 nucleotides match TRBD1. Germline CDR1 and CDR2: SGHVS and FNYEAQ. The CDR3 is 14 residues long. J was trimmed by 6 bases and V by 6 bases; bases with no gene match: 9. CDR3: CASSVQGGGQTQYF. In nucleotides, the CDR3 is TGTGCCAGCAGTGTACAGGGGGGTGGACAGACCCAGTACTTC.

The V gene is TRBV12-5, the J gene TRBJ2-5; D may be TRBD1 (5 bases). Trimming pared 4 bases from V and 5 bases from J, leaving 17 bases between. The CDR3 has 15 residues. In germline, CDR1 is LGHNT, CDR2 FRNRAP. CDR3 amino acids: CASGSRQGRWETQYF. The DNA for the CDR3 is TGTGCTAGTGGTTCCCGCCAGGGTCGTTGGGAGACCCAGTACTTC.

This clonotype has more than one count but fewer than ten. The J gene is TRBJ2-7, the V gene TRBV4-3, with D possibly matching TRBD2 (6 bases). This CDR3 has 15 residues. Per the germline V gene, CDR1 is LGHNA and CDR2 is YSLEER. Trimming cost V 1 base and J 2 bases, with 12 bases left between them. As DNA, the CDR3 is TGCGCCAGCAGCCAAGGGGACTCACTCACCTACGAGCAGTACTTC. As protein: CASSQGDSLTYEQYF.

The genes are TRBV12-3 or TRBV12-4 and TRBJ1-5; D ambiguous. The CDR3 consists of 14 residues. Trimming left V 6 bases short and J 5 bases short, with 14 bases between. CDR3 nucleotides: TGTGCCAGCAGATTCGGGCAGCCCGATCAGCCCCAGCATTTT. It yields the protein CASRFGQPDQPQHF.

Ten or more counts support this clonotype. This chain connects TRBV6-1 to TRBJ2-1; TRBD2 agrees at 9 bases. CDR1 and CDR2 (germline): MNHNS, SASEGT. With 0 bases clipped from V and 4 bases from J, the junction kept 4 bases outside the gene matches. This CDR3 has 16 amino acids. In DNA form, the CDR3 reads TGTGCCAGCAGTGAAGCGTTCGGACTAGCGTACAATGAGCAGTTCTTC. This codes for CASSEAFGLAYNEQFF.

This chain joins TRBV29-1 and TRBJ1-2, with a possible D match to TRBD1 (6 bases). V was pared by 6 bases and J by 7 bases, with 15 bases between. This CDR3 contains 12 residues. CDR1 is SQVTM, CDR2 ANQGSEA, per germline. The CDR3 nucleotides are TGCAGCGTCTTCTCACAGGGAATTGGCTACACCTTC. Its translation is CSVFSQGIGYTF.

The chain joins TRBV19 to TRBJ1-1, with 8 nucleotides matching TRBD1. Per germline, CDR1 LNHDA and CDR2 SQIVND (reference sequence). The CDR3 has 13 amino acids. V dropped 7 bases and J dropped 4; count of bases not matched to a gene: 5. The CDR3 loop reads CASKRTGITEAFF. CDR3 in DNA: TGTGCCAGTAAAAGGACAGGGATCACTGAAGCTTTCTTT.

This clonotype has a handful of counts. The chain joins TRBV12-5 to TRBJ1-1, with D possibly being TRBD1 (6 bases). The germline gives CDR1 LGHNT, CDR2 FRNRAP. Trimming left V 7 bases short and J 2 bases short, with 17 bases between. The CDR3 totals 15 residues. Here the CDR3 DNA reads TGTGCTAGTGCTCTAATGACAGGAATCAACACTGAAGCTTTCTTT. Encoded protein: CASALMTGINTEAFF.